These T cell receptor beta chains were read from a single sample in a study of CD8 T cell repertoires and HIV-1 epitope variants. Their specific antigens are unknown. Method: immunoSEQ multiplex PCR; TCRdb's copy keeps in-frame clones and lacks some. The sample lists a few thousand clones; roughly 69% were seen once. The sequenced material came from cultured CD8+ T cells derived from PBMCs. The receptors originated from a male donor with HIV. Each CDR3 is given with its conserved first and last residue. The D gene is left open where the match is weak. For some rows the clone size is stated as once, few or many, or as a class when expanded; others skip it.

j_call v_call d_call clone_size cdr3_nt cdr3_aa
TRBJ2-7 TRBV5-5 - - TGTGCCAGCAGCCGAGATCCTACGGGCGAGCAGTACTTC CASSRDPTGEQYF
TRBJ2-1 TRBV9 - - TGTGCCAGCAGCGTAGGGTCAGCCAATGAGCAGTTCTTC CASSVGSANEQFF
TRBJ1-5 TRBV4-3 - - TGCGCCAGCAGCACGGACTATAACCAGCCCCAGCATTTT CASSTDYNQPQHF
TRBJ2-1 TRBV28 - - TGTGCCAGCAGCACTACTAGCTTCATCAATGAGCAGTTCTTC CASSTTSFINEQFF
TRBJ2-5 TRBV5-1 TRBD1 - TGCGCCAGCAGCTTTACAGGGGGCGGAGAGACCCAGTACTTC CASSFTGGGETQYF
TRBJ1-5 TRBV6-1 - medium-sized TGTGCCAGCAGCGTAGACACCGACAACTATCAGCCCCAGCATTTT CASSVDTDNYQPQHF
TRBJ1-5 TRBV29-1 - - TGCAGCGTTCCCAGGGTTAGCAATCAGCCCCAGCATTTT CSVPRVSNQPQHF
TRBJ2-3 TRBV4-1 - once TGCGCCAGCAGCCAAGACCGGCCCAGTAGGGCGGATACGCAGTATTTT CASSQDRPSRADTQYF
TRBJ2-7 TRBV5-8 - - TGTGCCAGCAGCCTCCCCTCGCGGGGCAGGGGGGCAGCTAGCGAGCAGTACTTC CASSLPSRGRGAASEQYF
TRBJ2-1 TRBV2 - few TGTGCCAGTCGGTCCCTGGACTCACCCGAGCAGTTCTTC CASRSLDSPEQFF
TRBJ1-2 TRBV9 - - TGTGCCAGCAGCCCCGCGGACGCCAGGCCACTCTATGGCTACACCTTC CASSPADARPLYGYTF
TRBJ2-1 TRBV9 - - TGTGCCAGCAGCGACGACAGCTCCTACAATGAGCAGTTCTTC CASSDDSSYNEQFF
TRBJ2-7 TRBV5-6 - - TGTGCCAGCAGCTTGGGGCCTTCTTTGGGAGATTACGAGCAGTACTTC CASSLGPSLGDYEQYF
TRBJ2-1 TRBV28 TRBD2 - TGTGCCAGCAGTTTCCCTAGGATGGGAGGGCCGATTGAGCAGTTCTTC CASSFPRMGGPIEQFF
TRBJ2-2 TRBV5-3 - - TGTGCCCGCTGGGGTCCCAGGACCGGGGAGCTGTTTTTT CARWGPRTGELFF
TRBJ2-2 TRBV28 TRBD1 - TGTGCCAGCGGTACCCGGGACAGGGGTAACACCGGGGAGCTGTTTTTT CASGTRDRGNTGELFF
TRBJ1-1 TRBV9 TRBD1 - TGTGCCAGCAGCGGCGGGACAGACGGGGCGAGAGAAGCTTTCTTT CASSGGTDGAREAFF
TRBJ1-2 TRBV2 - - TGTGCCAGCAGCTTCGGACGGGGCTATGGCTACACCTTC CASSFGRGYGYTF
TRBJ1-5 TRBV30 TRBD1 few TGTGCCTGGAGTGTTAGGGGGCTTCAGCCCCAGCATTTT CAWSVRGLQPQHF
TRBJ2-1 TRBV5-1 TRBD2 few TGCGCCAGCAGCTTGGCGGGACTAGGGGGCAATGAGCAGTTCTTC CASSLAGLGGNEQFF
TRBJ2-7 TRBV23-1 - - TGCGCCAGCAGTCAATCCTGGCGGGGAAGCTCCTACGAGCAGTACTTC CASSQSWRGSSYEQYF
TRBJ1-4 TRBV30 - - TGTGCCTGGAGTGTTGGTGAGGAAAAACTGTTTTTT CAWSVGEEKLFF
TRBJ1-5 TRBV2 - - TGTGCCAGCAGTTTGAGCTACAACGAGGGTCAGCCCCAGCATTTT CASSLSYNEGQPQHF
TRBJ2-3 TRBV2 - few TGTGCCAGCCGAATGGGAGGGGGTTGGACAGATACGCAGTATTTT CASRMGGGWTDTQYF
TRBJ1-2 TRBV4-3 - few TGCGCCAGCAGCCAAAATTCCGAGTGGGAGACAGCTAAGATTTATGGCTACACCTTC CASSQNSEWETAKIYGYTF
TRBJ2-6 TRBV14 - - TGTGCCAGCAGCCAAGAAACGGGGAGATCGGCTGGGGCCAACGTCCTGACTTTC CASSQETGRSAGANVLTF
TRBJ1-1 TRBV27 - - TGTGCCAGCAGAACCGGAGGCCCCGTGAACACTGAAGCTTTCTTT CASRTGGPVNTEAFF
TRBJ2-2 TRBV5-4 TRBD1 - TGTGCCAGCAGCCTAGGGACAGCAGCGAACACCGGGGAGCTGTTTTTT CASSLGTAANTGELFF
TRBJ2-1 TRBV28 - few TGTGCCAGCAGTTTTCGGAGCTCCTACAATGAGCAGTTCTTC CASSFRSSYNEQFF
TRBJ1-5 TRBV27 TRBD1 - TGTGCCAGCAGTTTAGGGACAGGGGGTCAGCCCCAGCATTTT CASSLGTGGQPQHF
TRBJ2-5 TRBV6-1 TRBD2 few TGTGCCAGCAGTGACCTCTGGACTAGCGGGAGGTTCCGGGAGACCCAGTACTTC CASSDLWTSGRFRETQYF
TRBJ1-1 TRBV2 TRBD1 - TGTGCCAGCAGTGCAGGACGACAGGGGTTCGGGATGAACACTGAAGCTTTCTTT CASSAGRQGFGMNTEAFF
TRBJ1-1 TRBV10-3 - - TGTGCCATCAGTGATAAACCGAAGGGGAACACTGAAGCTTTCTTT CAISDKPKGNTEAFF
TRBJ1-2 TRBV4-2 - - TGTGCCAGCAGCCAAGATAGGGCACGGCCTTATGGCTACACCTTC CASSQDRARPYGYTF
TRBJ1-1 TRBV7-2 - - TGTGCCAGCAGCGCCCCCAACACTGAAGCTTTCTTT CASSAPNTEAFF
TRBJ2-5 TRBV28 - - TGTGCCAGCAGTCCTCCCGCGGTCCAAGAGACCCAGTACTTC CASSPPAVQETQYF
TRBJ2-7 TRBV6-1 - - TGTGCCAGCAGTGCTCGGGACAACGGCTACGAGCAGTACTTC CASSARDNGYEQYF
TRBJ2-2 TRBV4-3 TRBD1 - TGCGCCAGCTCCGGGACAGGGGTTACCGGGGAGCTGTTTTTT CASSGTGVTGELFF
TRBJ2-7 TRBV27 - - TGTGCCAGCAGTCCAGGGTACCCCTACGAGCAGTACTTC CASSPGYPYEQYF
TRBJ2-2 TRBV19 - - TGTGCCAGTAGGGGTGGGGCAGACCTTAACACCGGGGAGCTGTTTTTT CASRGGADLNTGELFF
TRBJ1-2 TRBV19 - - TGTGCCAGTAGTCCGCAGGGAGAATCCCCCTATGGCTACACCTTC CASSPQGESPYGYTF
TRBJ2-2 TRBV5-1 TRBD2 - TGCGCCAGCAGCTTAATAGCGGGAGGGTCCACCGGGGAGCTGTTTTTT CASSLIAGGSTGELFF
TRBJ2-6 TRBV10-1 - - TGCGCCAGCGGGCTCTCTGGGGCCAACGTCCTGACTTTC CASGLSGANVLTF
TRBJ1-2 TRBV5-6 - - TGCGCCAGCAGCCAAGATCCCCCAGACTTGGACTATGGCTACACCTTC CASSQDPPDLDYGYTF
TRBJ2-7 TRBV6-1 - - TGTGCCAGCAGTGAAGCGCAATGGTCAGGGGTCTACGAGCAGTACTTC CASSEAQWSGVYEQYF
TRBJ2-2 TRBV7-9 TRBD1 - TGTGCCAGCAGAAATACAGGGGGCGCCTCCCCCGGGGAGCTGTTTTTT CASRNTGGASPGELFF
TRBJ1-4 TRBV6-5 - - TGTGCCAGCAGTTACTCGAAAAATGGTGAAAAACTGTTTTTT CASSYSKNGEKLFF
TRBJ1-1 TRBV7-9 - - TGTGCCAGCAGCTCCTCCCGGGGGGGGGACACTGAAGCTTTCTTT CASSSSRGGDTEAFF
TRBJ1-3 TRBV27 - - TGTGCCAGCAGTTTATCAGGGAGCTCTGGAAACACCATATATTTT CASSLSGSSGNTIYF
TRBJ2-7 TRBV4-1 TRBD2 - TGCGCCAGCAGCCAAGATTACGGGACTAGCGGCTACGAGCAGTACTTC CASSQDYGTSGYEQYF
TRBJ2-2 TRBV5-4 - - TGTGCCAGCAGCTTGGCCACGGGGACCGGGGAGCTGTTTTTT CASSLATGTGELFF
TRBJ2-7 TRBV18 - - TGTGCCAGCTCACCAAACGGGGCCGTAGAGCAGTACTTC CASSPNGAVEQYF
TRBJ2-2 TRBV27 TRBD1 - TGTGCCAGCAGTTTAGACAGGGTGGGCACCGGGGAGCTGTTTTTT CASSLDRVGTGELFF